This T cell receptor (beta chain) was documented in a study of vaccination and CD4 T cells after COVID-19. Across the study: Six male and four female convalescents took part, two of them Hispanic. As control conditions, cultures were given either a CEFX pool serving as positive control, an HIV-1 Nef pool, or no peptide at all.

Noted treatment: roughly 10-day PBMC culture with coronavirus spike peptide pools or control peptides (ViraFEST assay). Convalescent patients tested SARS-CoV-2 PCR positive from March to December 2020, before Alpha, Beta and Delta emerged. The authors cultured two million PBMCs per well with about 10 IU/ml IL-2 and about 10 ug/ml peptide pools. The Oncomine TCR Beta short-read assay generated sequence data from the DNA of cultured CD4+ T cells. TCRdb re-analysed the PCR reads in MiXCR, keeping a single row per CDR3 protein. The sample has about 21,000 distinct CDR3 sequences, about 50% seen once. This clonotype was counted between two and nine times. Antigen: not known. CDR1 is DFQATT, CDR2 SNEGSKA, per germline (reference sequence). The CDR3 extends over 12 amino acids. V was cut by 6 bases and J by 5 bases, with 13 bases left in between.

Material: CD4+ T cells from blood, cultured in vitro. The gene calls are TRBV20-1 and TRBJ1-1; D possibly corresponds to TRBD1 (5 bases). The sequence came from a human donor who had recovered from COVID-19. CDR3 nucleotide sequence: TGCAGTGCATCATTTCAGGGTACTGAAGCTTTCTTT. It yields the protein CSASFQGTEAFF.